The sequence of this TCR beta chain was determined in a study of regulatory T cells in long-lasting Graves disease. Turning to the study itself: Graves' disease counted as persistent after over 5 years of antithyroid drugs with positive TSH receptor antibodies.

The CDR3 is 13 residues long. The V end lost 2 bases, the J end lost 8 bases, and 12 bases lay between the germline ends. Germline-derived CDR1 and CDR2 are SEHNR and FQNEAQ (reference sequence). This clonotype has at least ten counts. Combining iRepertoire HTBI primers with Arm-PCR of CDR3 regions, the authors built TCR beta libraries. One entry per CDR3 protein results from TCRdb running MiXCR on the multiplex PCR reads. The profile shows about 290,000 distinct CDR3 sequences, 22% of them singletons. Time point given: persistent/refractory GD, antithyroid drugs over 5 years with positive TRAb. There was RNA extracted from PBMCs, and the TCR library was made from it.

The sequencing used peripheral blood mononuclear cells (PBMCs), collected when the disease was refractory, from a patient treated with antithyroid drugs. The source of this sequence is a female donor with Graves disease. This rearrangement joins TRBV7-9 to TRBJ1-2, with unresolved D. CDR3 coding DNA: TGTGCCAGCAGCTTAAGGACGGACGACGGCTACACCTTC. Its protein is CASSLRTDDGYTF.